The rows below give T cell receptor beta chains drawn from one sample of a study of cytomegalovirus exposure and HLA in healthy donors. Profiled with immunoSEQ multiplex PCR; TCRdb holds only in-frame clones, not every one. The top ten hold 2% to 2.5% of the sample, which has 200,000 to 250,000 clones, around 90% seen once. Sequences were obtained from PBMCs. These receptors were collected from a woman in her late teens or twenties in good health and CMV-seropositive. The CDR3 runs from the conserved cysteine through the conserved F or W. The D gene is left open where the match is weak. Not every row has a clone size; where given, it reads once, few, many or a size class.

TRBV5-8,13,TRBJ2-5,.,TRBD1,CASGDRVDETQYF,TGTGCCAGCGGCGACAGGGTGGATGAGACCCAGTACTTC
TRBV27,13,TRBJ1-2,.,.,CASSWGTSYGYTF,TGTGCCAGCAGCTGGGGGACAAGCTATGGCTACACCTTC
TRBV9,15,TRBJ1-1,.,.,CASSVGAGLNTEAFF,TGTGCCAGCAGCGTAGGGGCAGGGCTGAACACTGAAGCTTTCTTT
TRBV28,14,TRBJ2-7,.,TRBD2,CASSIATSGFEQYF,TGTGCCAGCAGTATTGCGACTAGCGGATTCGAGCAGTACTTC
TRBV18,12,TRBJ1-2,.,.,CASSPAGDGYTF,TGTGCCAGCTCACCGGCGGGGGATGGCTACACCTTC
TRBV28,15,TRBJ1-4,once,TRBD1,CASSRQGRGNEKLFF,TGTGCCAGCAGCCGACAGGGGCGGGGGAATGAAAAACTGTTTTTT
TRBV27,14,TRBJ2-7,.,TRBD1,CASSPGTGLREQYF,TGTGCCAGCAGTCCCGGGACAGGGCTTCGCGAGCAGTACTTC
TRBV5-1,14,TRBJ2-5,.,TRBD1,CASSTGTGQETQYF,TGCGCCAGCAGCACCGGGACAGGACAAGAGACCCAGTACTTC
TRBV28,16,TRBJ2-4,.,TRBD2,CASSTWTSGSRGIQYF,TGTGCCAGCAGTACCTGGACTAGCGGGAGTCGCGGCATTCAGTACTTC
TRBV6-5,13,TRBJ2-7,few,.,CASSRSPTYEQYF,TGTGCCAGCAGTAGGAGTCCCACCTACGAGCAGTACTTC
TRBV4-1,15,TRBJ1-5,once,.,CASSQWTDSNQPQHF,TGCGCCAGCAGCCAGTGGACAGATAGCAATCAGCCCCAGCATTTT
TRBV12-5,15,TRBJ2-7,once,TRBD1,CASGPTGGEGVEQYF,TGTGCTAGTGGTCCTACAGGGGGCGAGGGTGTCGAGCAGTACTTC
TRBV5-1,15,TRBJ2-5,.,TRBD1,CASSPYRGSSETQYF,TGCGCCAGCAGCCCATACAGGGGGAGTTCGGAGACCCAGTACTTC
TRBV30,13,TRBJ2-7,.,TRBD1,CAWSAGQGYEQYF,TGTGCCTGGAGTGCGGGACAGGGCTACGAGCAGTACTTC
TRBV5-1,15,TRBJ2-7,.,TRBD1,CASSLDGTGYNEQYF,TGCGCCAGCAGCTTGGATGGGACAGGGTACAACGAGCAGTACTTC
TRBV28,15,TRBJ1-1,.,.,CASSLAARMNTEAFF,TGTGCCAGCAGTTTAGCGGCCCGCATGAACACTGAAGCTTTCTTT
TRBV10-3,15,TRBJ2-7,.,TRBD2,CAISDGLAGTYEQYF,TGTGCCATCAGTGATGGGCTAGCGGGAACCTACGAGCAGTACTTC
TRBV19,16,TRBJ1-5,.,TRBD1,CASSSAGQISNQPQHF,TGTGCCAGTAGTTCTGCGGGACAGATATCTAATCAGCCCCAGCATTTT
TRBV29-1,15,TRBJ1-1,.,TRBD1,CSGQPPGQGNTEAFF,TGCAGCGGCCAACCTCCGGGACAGGGTAACACTGAAGCTTTCTTT
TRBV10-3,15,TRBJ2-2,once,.,CAISEGTANTGELFF,TGTGCCATCAGTGAAGGGACTGCCAACACCGGGGAGCTGTTTTTT
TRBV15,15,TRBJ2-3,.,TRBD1,CATSREGQGEDTQYF,TGTGCCACCAGCAGAGAGGGACAGGGGGAAGATACGCAGTATTTT
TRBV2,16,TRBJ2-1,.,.,CASTGVWETSYNEQFF,TGTGCCAGCACCGGGGTTTGGGAGACCTCCTACAATGAGCAGTTCTTC
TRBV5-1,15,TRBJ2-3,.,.,CASSLAQLSTDTQYF,TGCGCCAGCAGCTTGGCACAGCTAAGCACAGATACGCAGTATTTT
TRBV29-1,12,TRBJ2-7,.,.,CSVGVARYEQYF,TGCAGCGTTGGAGTAGCCCGATACGAGCAGTACTTC
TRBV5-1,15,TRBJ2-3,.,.,CASSAFGGSTDTQYF,TGCGCCAGCAGCGCCTTCGGGGGTAGCACAGATACGCAGTATTTT
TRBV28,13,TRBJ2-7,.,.,CASSPRPFYEQYF,TGTGCCAGCAGTCCGAGGCCCTTTTACGAGCAGTACTTC
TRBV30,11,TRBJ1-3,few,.,CAWTFGNTIYF,TGTGCCTGGACATTTGGAAACACCATATATTTT
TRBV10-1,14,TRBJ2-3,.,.,CASSELRGEDTQYF,TGCGCCAGCAGTGAGCTCAGGGGGGAGGATACGCAGTATTTT
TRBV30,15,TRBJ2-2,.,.,CAWSVLLSGSGELFF,TGTGCCTGGAGTGTACTCCTATCCGGGAGCGGGGAGCTGTTTTTT
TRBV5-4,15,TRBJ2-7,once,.,CASSLRKVGGYEQYF,TGTGCCAGCAGCTTGAGAAAGGTCGGGGGATACGAGCAGTACTTC
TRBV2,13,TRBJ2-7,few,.,CASSGSGGYEQYF,TGTGCCAGCAGTGGGAGCGGAGGGTACGAGCAGTACTTC
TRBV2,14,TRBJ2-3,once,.,CASSPRTSTDTQYF,TGTGCCAGCAGCCCCCGGACTAGCACAGATACGCAGTATTTT
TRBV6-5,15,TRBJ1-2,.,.,CASTTLQTDHYGYTF,TGTGCCAGCACCACCCTCCAGACAGATCATTATGGCTACACCTTC
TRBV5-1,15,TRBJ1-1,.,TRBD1,CASSFTQGWNTEAFF,TGCGCCAGCAGCTTTACACAGGGGTGGAACACTGAAGCTTTCTTT
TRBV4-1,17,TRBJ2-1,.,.,CASSQDFGRGTYNEQFF,TGCGCCAGCAGCCAAGATTTCGGCAGGGGCACCTACAATGAGCAGTTCTTC
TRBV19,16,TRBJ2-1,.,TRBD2,CASSIAGGFGYNEQFF,TGTGCCAGTAGTATAGCGGGAGGGTTTGGATACAATGAGCAGTTCTTC
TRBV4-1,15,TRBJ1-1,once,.,CASSQPLQGITEAFF,TGCGCCAGCAGCCAACCTCTACAGGGAATCACTGAAGCTTTCTTT
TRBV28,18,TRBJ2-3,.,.,CASRKGGLKRGTTDTQYF,TGTGCCAGCAGAAAAGGGGGTCTGAAGAGAGGAACCACAGATACGCAGTATTTT
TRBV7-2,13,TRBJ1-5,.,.,CASSPQSNQPQHF,TGTGCCAGCAGCCCTCAGAGCAATCAGCCCCAGCATTTT
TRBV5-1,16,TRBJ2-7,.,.,CASSSPPEEESYEQYF,TGCGCCAGCAGCTCGCCCCCGGAGGAAGAGTCCTACGAGCAGTACTTC
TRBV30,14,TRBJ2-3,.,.,CAWSGASGTDTQYF,TGTGCCTGGAGCGGGGCTAGCGGCACAGATACGCAGTATTTT
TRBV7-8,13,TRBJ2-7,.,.,CASSQGPKDEQYF,TGTGCCAGCAGCCAGGGGCCTAAGGACGAGCAGTACTTC
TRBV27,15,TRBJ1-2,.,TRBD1,CASSLLSGGDYGYTF,TGTGCCAGCAGTTTGTTGTCAGGGGGCGACTATGGCTACACCTTC
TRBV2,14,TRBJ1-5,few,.,CASSGYTGNQPQHF,TGTGCCAGCAGTGGTTATACAGGGAATCAGCCCCAGCATTTT
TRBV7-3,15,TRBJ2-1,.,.,CASSLNSGSYNEQFF,TGTGCCAGCAGCTTAAATTCAGGGTCCTACAATGAGCAGTTCTTC
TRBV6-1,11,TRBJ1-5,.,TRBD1,CASSTGETQHF,TGTGCCAGCAGTACAGGGGAAACCCAGCATTTT
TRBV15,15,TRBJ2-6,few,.,CATSRDNSGANVLTF,TGTGCCACCAGCAGAGACAACTCTGGGGCCAACGTCCTGACTTTC
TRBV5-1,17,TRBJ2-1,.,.,CASSSLFGWDLGNEQFF,TGCGCCAGCAGCTCACTATTCGGGTGGGACTTGGGGAATGAGCAGTTCTTC
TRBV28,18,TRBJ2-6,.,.,CASRSGKPNLSGANVLTF,TGTGCCAGCAGATCAGGGAAGCCAAACCTCTCTGGGGCCAACGTCCTGACTTTC
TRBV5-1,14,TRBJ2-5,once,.,CASSLAGPGETQYF,TGCGCCAGCAGCTTGGCTGGTCCCGGGGAGACCCAGTACTTC
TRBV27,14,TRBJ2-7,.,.,CASRRQVTSYEQYF,TGTGCCAGCAGACGTCAGGTCACCTCCTACGAGCAGTACTTC
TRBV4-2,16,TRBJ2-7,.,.,CASSQEGSGEAYEQYF,TGTGCCAGCAGCCAAGAAGGGTCGGGAGAGGCCTACGAGCAGTACTTC
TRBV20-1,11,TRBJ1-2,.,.,CSAIRGYGYTF,TGCAGTGCGATACGGGGCTATGGCTACACCTTC
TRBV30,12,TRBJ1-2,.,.,CASTSGTYGYTF,TGTGCCTCTACATCCGGGACATATGGCTACACCTTC
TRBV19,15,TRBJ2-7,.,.,CASSFLSQGNNEQYF,TGTGCCAGTAGTTTCCTATCTCAGGGGAACAACGAGCAGTACTTC
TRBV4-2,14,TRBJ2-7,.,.,CASSQDPRGYEQYF,TGTGCCAGCAGCCAAGACCCCAGGGGATACGAGCAGTACTTC
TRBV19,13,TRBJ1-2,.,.,CATGTTRNYGYTF,TGTGCCACCGGGACAACACGTAACTATGGCTACACCTTC
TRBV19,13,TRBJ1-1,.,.,CASSKTGNTEAFF,TGTGCCAGTAGTAAGACGGGGAACACTGAAGCTTTCTTT
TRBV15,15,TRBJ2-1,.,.,CATSAGGGSYNEQFF,TGTGCCACCAGCGCAGGGGGAGGCTCCTACAATGAGCAGTTCTTC